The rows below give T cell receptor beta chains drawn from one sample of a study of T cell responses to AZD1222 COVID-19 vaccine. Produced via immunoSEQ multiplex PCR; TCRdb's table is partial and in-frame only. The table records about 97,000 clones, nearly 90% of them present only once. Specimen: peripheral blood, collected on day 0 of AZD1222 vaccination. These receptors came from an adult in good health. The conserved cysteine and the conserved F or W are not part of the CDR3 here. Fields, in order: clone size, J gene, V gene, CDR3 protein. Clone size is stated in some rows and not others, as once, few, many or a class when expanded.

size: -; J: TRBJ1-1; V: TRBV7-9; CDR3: ASSLVGGREAF
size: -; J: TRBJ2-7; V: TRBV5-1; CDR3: ASSADRGEVGEQY
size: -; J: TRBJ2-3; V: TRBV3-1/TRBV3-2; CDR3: ASSQSLAGGDTQY
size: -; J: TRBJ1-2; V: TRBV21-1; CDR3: ASSKRQGANYGYT
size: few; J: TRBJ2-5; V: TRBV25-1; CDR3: ASSALEKQETQY
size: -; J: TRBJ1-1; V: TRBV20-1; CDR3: SASGKMYFL
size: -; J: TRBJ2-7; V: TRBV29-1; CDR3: SVPGRDRDEQY
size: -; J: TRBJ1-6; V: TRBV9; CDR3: ASSVAGGGNSPLH
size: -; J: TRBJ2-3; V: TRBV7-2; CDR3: AWALSTDTQY
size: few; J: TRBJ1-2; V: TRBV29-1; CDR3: SVEDRWGGGYT
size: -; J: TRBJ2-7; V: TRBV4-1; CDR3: ASSQRWDSSYEQY
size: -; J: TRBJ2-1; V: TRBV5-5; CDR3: ASSPPDRAEQF
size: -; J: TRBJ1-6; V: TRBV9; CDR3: ASSPTLGRVETLH
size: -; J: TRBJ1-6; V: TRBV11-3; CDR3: ASSLGYSPLH
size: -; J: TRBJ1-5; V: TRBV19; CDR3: ATRTGGNQPQH
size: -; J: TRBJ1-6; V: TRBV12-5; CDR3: ASGPGQGRNSPLH
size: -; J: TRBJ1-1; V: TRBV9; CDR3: ASSGPLAEAF
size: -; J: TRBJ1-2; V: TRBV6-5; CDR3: ASSASGQGHGYT
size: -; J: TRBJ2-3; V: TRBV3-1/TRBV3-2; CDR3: ASSQGGGADTQY
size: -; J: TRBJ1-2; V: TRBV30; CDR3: AWSGRTYGYT
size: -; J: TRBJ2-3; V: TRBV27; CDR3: ASSFGASTDTQY
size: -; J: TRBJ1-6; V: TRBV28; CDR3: ASRVTAPDNSPLH
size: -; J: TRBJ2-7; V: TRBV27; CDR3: ASSSGTSGTSNEQY
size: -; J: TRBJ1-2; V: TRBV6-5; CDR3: ASTRFGGGDGYT
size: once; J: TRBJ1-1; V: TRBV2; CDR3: ASSQTGREAF
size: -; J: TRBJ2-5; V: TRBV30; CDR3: AWSRGGGAGETQY
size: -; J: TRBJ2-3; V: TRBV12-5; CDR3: ASGLTGRIADTQY
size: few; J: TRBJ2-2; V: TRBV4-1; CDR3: ASSQGRGGELF
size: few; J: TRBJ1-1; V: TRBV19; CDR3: ASRSTTGLRDTEAF
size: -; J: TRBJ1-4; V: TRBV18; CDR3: ASSPSPVTNEKLF
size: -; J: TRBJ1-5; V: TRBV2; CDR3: ASSETGGLGQPQH
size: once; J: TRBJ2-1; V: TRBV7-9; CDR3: ASSSDSSYNEQF
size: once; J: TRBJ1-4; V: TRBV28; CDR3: ASSSGQGGSSEKLF
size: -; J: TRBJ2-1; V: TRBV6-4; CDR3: ASSESSGGLNEQF
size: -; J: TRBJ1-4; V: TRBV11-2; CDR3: ASQADEKLF
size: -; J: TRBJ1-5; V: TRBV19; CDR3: ASTMGEYQPQH
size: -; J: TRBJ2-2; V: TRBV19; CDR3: ASGDGGRRTGELF
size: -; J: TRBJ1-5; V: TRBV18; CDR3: ASSISIAGNQPQH
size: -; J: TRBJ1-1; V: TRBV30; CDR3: AWIRMNTEAF
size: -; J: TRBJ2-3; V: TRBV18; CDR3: ASSLLGQHTDTQY
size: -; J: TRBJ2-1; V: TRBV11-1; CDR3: ASSPEDNEQF
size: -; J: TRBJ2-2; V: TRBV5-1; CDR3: ASSSQGVGTGELF
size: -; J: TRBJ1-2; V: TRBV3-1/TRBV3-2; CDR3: ASSQGYFENYGYT
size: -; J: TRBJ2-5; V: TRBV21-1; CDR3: ASSNKRETQY
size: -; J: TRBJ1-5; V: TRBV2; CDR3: ASMGGGLNNQPQH
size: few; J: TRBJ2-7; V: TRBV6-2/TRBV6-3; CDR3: ASSSVGITDGYEQY
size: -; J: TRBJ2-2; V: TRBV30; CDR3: AWSYSDGELF
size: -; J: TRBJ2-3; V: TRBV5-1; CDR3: ASDSGGAPRDTQY
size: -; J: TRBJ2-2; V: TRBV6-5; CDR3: ASSRLGNTGELF
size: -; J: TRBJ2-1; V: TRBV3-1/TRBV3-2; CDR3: ASSQVRSSGGHEQF
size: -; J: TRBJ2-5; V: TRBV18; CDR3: ASSPGSGGPKTQY